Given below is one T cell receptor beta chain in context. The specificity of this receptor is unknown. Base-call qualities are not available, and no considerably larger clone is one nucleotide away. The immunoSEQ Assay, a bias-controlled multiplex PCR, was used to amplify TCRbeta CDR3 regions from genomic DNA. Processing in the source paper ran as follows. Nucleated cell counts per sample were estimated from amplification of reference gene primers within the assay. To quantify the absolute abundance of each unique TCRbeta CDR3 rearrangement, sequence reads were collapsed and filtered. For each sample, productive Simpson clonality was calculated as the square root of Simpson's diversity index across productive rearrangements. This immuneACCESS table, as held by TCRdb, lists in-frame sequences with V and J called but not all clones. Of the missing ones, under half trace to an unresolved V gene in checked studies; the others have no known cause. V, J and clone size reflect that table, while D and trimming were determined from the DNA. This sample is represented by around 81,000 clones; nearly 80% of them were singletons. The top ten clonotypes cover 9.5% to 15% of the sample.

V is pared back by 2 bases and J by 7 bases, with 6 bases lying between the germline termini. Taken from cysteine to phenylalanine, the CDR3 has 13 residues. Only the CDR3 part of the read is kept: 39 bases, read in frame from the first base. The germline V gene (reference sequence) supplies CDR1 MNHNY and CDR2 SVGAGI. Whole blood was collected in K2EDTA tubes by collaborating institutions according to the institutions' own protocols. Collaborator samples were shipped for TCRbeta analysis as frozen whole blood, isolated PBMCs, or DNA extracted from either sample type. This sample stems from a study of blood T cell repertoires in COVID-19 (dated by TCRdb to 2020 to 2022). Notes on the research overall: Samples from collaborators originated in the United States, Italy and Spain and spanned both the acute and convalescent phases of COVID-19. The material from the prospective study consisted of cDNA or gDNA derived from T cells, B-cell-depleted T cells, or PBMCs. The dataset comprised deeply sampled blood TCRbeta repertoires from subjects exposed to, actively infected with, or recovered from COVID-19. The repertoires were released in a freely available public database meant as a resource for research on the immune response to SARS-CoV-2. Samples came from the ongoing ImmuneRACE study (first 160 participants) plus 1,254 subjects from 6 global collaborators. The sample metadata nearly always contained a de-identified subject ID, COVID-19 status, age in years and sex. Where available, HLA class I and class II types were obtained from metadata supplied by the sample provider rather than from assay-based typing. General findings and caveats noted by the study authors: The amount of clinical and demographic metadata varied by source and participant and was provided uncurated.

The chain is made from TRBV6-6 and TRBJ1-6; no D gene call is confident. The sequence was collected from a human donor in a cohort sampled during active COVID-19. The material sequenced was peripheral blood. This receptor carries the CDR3 CASSYDGNSPLHF. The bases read TGTGCCAGCAGTTACGATGGCAATTCACCCCTCCACTTT.